What follows describes a single T cell receptor (beta chain). Trimming cost V 1 base and J 7 bases, with 13 bases left between them. The CDR3 extends over 15 amino acids. Germline V CDR1 and CDR2: SGHTA, FQGTGA. This entry comes from a study of blood T cell repertoires in COVID-19. The overall study: Donors in the United States, Italy and Spain gave samples during acute or convalescent COVID-19. The cDNA or gDNA used as material had been derived from T cells, B-cell-depleted T cells, or PBMCs.

Original processing methods: Reference gene primer amplification gave nucleated cell count estimates. Sequenced by immunoSEQ multiplex PCR; TCRdb stores in-frame clones only, minus some. V and J calls and clone size follow that table, whereas D and trimming were derived from the DNA. The repertoire holds about 110,000 clones, with about three quarters as singletons. The rearrangement links TRBV7-3 to TRBJ2-2, with a possible D match to TRBD1 (5 bases). The sample consisted of peripheral blood. The sequence was collected from a woman older than 75 with active or convalescent COVID-19. The CDR3 coding sequence is TGTGCCAGCAGCTTAAGGACATTCGGCGGCGGGGAGCTGTTTTTT. Its translation: CASSLRTFGGGELFF.